The clone carrying this T cell receptor (beta chain) appeared a few times. Its target is not known. A CD45RO/CCR7/CD25/CD127/CD95/CD27 panel sorted naive, central memory, regulatory and stem cell-like memory CD4+ cells. Without exception, sorted populations had purity beyond 95%. The CDR3 consists of 14 residues. V gave up 1 base and J gave up 7 bases, with 11 bases separating them. Germline loops: CDR1 SNHLY, CDR2 FYNNEI. These data are taken from a study of beta chain features in type 1 diabetes. Notes on the study in general: Type 1 diabetes patients had moderately but significantly shorter TCRB CDR3s in all four CD4+ subsets. Naive, central memory and Treg TCRB repertoires seemed to resemble each other more closely in patients than they did in healthy donors. Diminished insertions and augmented deletions at VDJ junctions characterized type 1 diabetes patients.

Expressed TCRB transcripts were sequenced because the isolated RNA had all been reverse transcribed beforehand. This table comes from immunoSEQ multiplex PCR, and its TCRdb copy is limited to in-frame clones, with some not included. The data contain 200,000 to 300,000 clones, around 21% of them singletons. This TCR derives from a woman in her thirties or forties with type 1 diabetes. The sequencing sample was made of naive CD4+ T cells from blood. This sequence joins TRBV2 and TRBJ1-5; the D gene is possibly TRBD1 (5 bases). CDR3: CASSEGARGQPQHF. The CDR3 DNA is TGTGCCAGCAGTGAAGGGGCGCGGGGCCAGCCCCAGCATTTT.